The 31 T cell receptor beta chains below were found in one sample sequenced in a study of memory CD4+ T cells and cytomegalovirus serostatus. The sort gate was single viable CD3+CD4+CD8-CD45RO+ cells for memory CD4+ T cells. Using immunoSEQ multiplex PCR, the repertoire was profiled, and TCRdb retains in-frame clones only, with some absent. The sample records some 50,000 clones, around 78% being singletons. The sequencing sample was made of memory CD4+ T cells from blood. Source of these receptors: an adult in good health and CMV-seronegative.

The chain joins TRBV27 to TRBJ1-1; unclear D gene. Deletions cut 2 bases from V and 4 bases from J, with 8 bases between. CDR3 size: 13 residues. Germline V gene data show CDR1 as MNHEY and CDR2 as SMNVEV (reference sequence). CDR3 sequence reads: CASSLTPPTEAFF. The CDR3 DNA sequence: TGTGCCAGCAGTTTAACCCCTCCCACTGAAGCTTTCTTT.

The chain is built from TRBV6-1 and TRBJ1-6; TRBD1 agrees at 8 bases. The CDR3 spans 15 residues. V was pared by 6 bases and J by 7 bases, with 8 bases of the junction left unmatched. CDR1 and CDR2 from the germline V gene are MNHNS and SASEGT. The CDR3 nucleotides read TGTGCCAGCAGGGTTAGACAGGGGCCGAATTCACCCCTCCACTTT. It yields the protein CASRVRQGPNSPLHF.

The rearrangement links TRBV10-3 to TRBJ2-7, with a weak D call TRBD1 (5 bases). The CDR3 consists of 14 residues. Germline V gene lookup returns CDR1 ENHRY and CDR2 SYGVKD. V lost 2 bases to trimming and J lost 4 bases, with 12 bases between them. CDR3 in DNA: TGTGCCATCAGTGAGACATTGTCAGGGTACGAGCAGTACTTC. The encoded protein is CAISETLSGYEQYF.

The chain is built from TRBV5-8 and TRBJ1-2; D is undetermined. V was pared by 0 bases and J by 0 bases, with 6 bases between. CDR1 is SGHTS, CDR2 YDEGEE, per germline. The CDR3 consists of 14 residues. CDR3 loop: CASSLGTSNYGYTF. CDR3 DNA: TGTGCCAGCAGCTTGGGCACCTCTAACTATGGCTACACCTTC.

The V gene is TRBV28, the J gene TRBJ1-5; 7 positions agree with TRBD1. Germline V gene data show CDR1 as MDHEN and CDR2 as SYDVKM. J gave up 1 base and V 4 bases, and 13 bases lay outside the gene matches. The CDR3 totals 18 residues. This CDR3 is CASSWGSTGSVSNQPQHF. For the CDR3, the DNA is TGTGCCAGCAGTTGGGGCTCGACAGGGAGTGTCAGCAATCAGCCCCAGCATTTT.

The chain couples TRBV6-6 to TRBJ2-6; TRBD2 might be the D (5 bases). V was pared by 2 bases and J by 0 bases, with 5 bases between. The CDR3 is made up of 15 amino acids. Germline CDR1 is MNHNY and CDR2 is SVGAGI (reference sequence). CDR3 coding DNA: TGTGCCAGCAGTTACGAGGGCTCTGGGGCCAACGTCCTGACTTTC. It codes for CASSYEGSGANVLTF.

This clone has a handful of counts. The rearrangement joins TRBV1 to TRBJ1-1; the listed D gene, TRBD1, was not tested against the DNA. TRBV1 is described as a pseudogene. The CDR3 loop spans 15 amino acids. The CDR3 loop reads CTSSHPDRGATEAFF. The CDR3 nucleotides are TGCACCAGCAGCCACCCCGACAGGGGGGCCACTGAAGCTTTCTTT.

The rearrangement uses TRBV16 and TRBJ2-2, with no clear D. The CDR3 covers 15 residues. Germline CDR1 reads KGHSY; CDR2 reads FQNENV. Trimming removed 1 base at V and 1 base at J, with 7 bases between. DNA of the CDR3: TGTGCCAGCAGCCAATTTTCTGGGAACACCGGGGAGCTGTTTTTT. Translated, it gives CASSQFSGNTGELFF.

The chain carries TRBV5-8 and TRBJ2-7, with D unresolved. Between the trimmed V and J ends, which lost 2 bases and 3 bases, there was a span of 6 bases. Germline V CDR1 and CDR2: SGHTS, YDEGEE. CDR3 length: 12 residues. The CDR3 nucleotides are TGTGCCAGCAGCTTTGGGCTCTACGAGCAGTACTTC. Translated, it gives CASSFGLYEQYF.

The chain is built from TRBV7-2 and TRBJ2-7, with D perhaps matching TRBD1 (6 bases). In germline, CDR1 is SGHTA, CDR2 FQGNSA. V lost 6 bases and J lost 1, with 10 bases in between. This CDR3 comprises 13 residues. For the CDR3, the DNA is TGTGCCAGCAGTTGGACAGATTCCTACGAGCAGTACTTC. It encodes CASSWTDSYEQYF.

Note on this clone: One end of the junction fails to match germline, which may point to a read error. V and J are TRBV10-3 and TRBJ2-7; TRBD1 matches at 10 bases. There are 13 residues in the CDR3. Germline V gene sequence: CDR1 ENHRY, CDR2 SYGVKD. CDR3 residues: CAIGDRGPDEQYF. The CDR3 DNA reads TGTGCCATCGGTGACAGGGGGCCGGATGAGCAGTACTTC.

Concerning this clone: Just one base apart from a much larger clone, this may be a read error. The rearrangement joins TRBV4-1 to TRBJ1-4; 7 nucleotides match TRBD1. The V gene's germline CDR1 is MGHRA and CDR2 YSYEKL. The CDR3 has 15 residues. The CDR3 DNA reads TGCGCCAGCAACCAAGGGTCAGGGGGTAATGAAAAACTGTTTTTT. Its protein is CASNQGSGGNEKLFF.

The chain uses TRBV6-5 and TRBJ2-7; 10 positions agree with TRBD1. The V and J ends lost 6 bases and 0 bases, in that order; junction bases with no gene match: 5. Germline V gene data show CDR1 as MNHEY and CDR2 as SVGAGI. This CDR3 comprises 15 residues. The DNA of the CDR3 is TGTGCCAGCAGGACGGACAGGGGGGGCTCCTACGAGCAGTACTTC. This translates into CASRTDRGGSYEQYF.

The genes are TRBV7-8 and TRBJ2-2, with 9 positions matching TRBD2. V trimming: 5 bases; J trimming: 5 bases; junction bases outside the gene matches: 9. The CDR3 runs to 16 residues. Per germline, CDR1 SGHVS and CDR2 FQNEAQ. CDR3 sequence: CASSERLAARTGELFF. In DNA form, the CDR3 reads TGTGCCAGCAGCGAACGACTAGCGGCCAGGACCGGGGAGCTGTTTTTT.

The chain is built from TRBV28 and TRBJ2-1; 7 bases fit TRBD2. The CDR3 has 11 residues. Germline V gene sequence: CDR1 MDHEN, CDR2 SYDVKM. The junction had 8 bases not matched to a gene; V was cut back by 6 bases and J by 15 bases. In DNA form, the CDR3 reads TGTGCCAGCAGCCCGGGACTAATCCGGTTCTTC. As protein: CASSPGLIRFF.

DNA of the CDR3: TGTGCCAGCAGCCCAGGGGGTCCTGAAGCTTTCTTT. Its protein is CASSPGGPEAFF. The chain links TRBV7-2 to TRBJ1-1, with TRBD1 matching 7 bases. The CDR3 covers 12 residues. Trimming took 5 bases from V and 6 from J; bases not matched to a gene: 3. Germline V gene data show CDR1 as SGHTA and CDR2 as FQGNSA. Together with reference TRBV7-2 and TRBJ1-1, the CDR3 gives the full variable domain: GAGVSQSPSNKVTEKGKDVELRCDPISGHTALYWYRQSLGQGLEFLIYFQGNSAPDKSGLPSDRFSAERTGGSVSTLTIQRTQQEDSAVYLCASSPGGPEAFFGQGTRLTVV.

V gene TRBV28 combines with J gene TRBJ1-2; 7 bases map to TRBD1. This CDR3 is built from 12 residues. V lost 2 bases, J lost 10 bases, and 4 bases stayed unmatched. Per germline, CDR1 MDHEN and CDR2 SYDVKM. The CDR3 DNA is TGTGCCAGCAGTTTACCCCAGGGGGACTACACCTTC. Its protein is CASSLPQGDYTF.

The chain joins TRBV5-8 to TRBJ1-5; D gene uncertain. CDR1 and CDR2 from the germline V gene are SGHTS and YDEGEE. This CDR3 contains 13 residues. V was clipped by 4 bases and J by 3 bases, with 8 bases between them. For the CDR3, the DNA is TGTGCCAGCAGCCCAAAATTCAATCAGCCCCAGCATTTT. Encoded protein: CASSPKFNQPQHF. Full variable domain (rest looked up from reference TRBV5-8 and TRBJ1-5): EAGVTQSPTHLIKTRGQQATLRCSPISGHTSVYWYQQALGLGLQFLLWYDEGEERNRGNFPPRFSGRQFPNYSSELNVNALELEDSALYLCASSPKFNQPQHFGDGTRLSIL.

This clone has just a few counts. Different DNA sequences within this sample yield the same CDR3. The chain has TRBV5-1 and TRBJ2-2, with D possibly matching TRBD1 (5 bases). CDR1 is SGHRS and CDR2 is YFSETQ in the germline V gene. Trimming pared 1 base from V and 1 base from J, leaving 5 bases between. The CDR3 loop spans 14 amino acids. The DNA for the CDR3 is TGCGCCAGCAGCTTGACAGGGAACACCGGGGAGCTGTTTTTT. Encoded protein: CASSLTGNTGELFF.

CDR3 sequence: CASRFDTDTEAFF. The CDR3 bases are TGTGCCAGCAGGTTCGACACCGACACTGAAGCTTTCTTT. This chain links TRBV7-8 with TRBJ1-1; D is undetermined. Germline V gene data show CDR1 as SGHVS and CDR2 as FQNEAQ. Trimming cost V 6 bases and J 3 bases, with 11 bases left between them. The CDR3 length is 13 residues.

This clone showed up just once. The V and J genes are TRBV10-3 and TRBJ2-3; D could derive from TRBD1 or TRBD2 (5 bases each). This CDR3 has 14 residues. From germline, CDR1 is ENHRY and CDR2 SYGVKD. With 2 bases removed from V and 6 bases from J, the gap between germline ends came to 12 bases. The chain's CDR3 is CAISEPGLSDTQYF. CDR3 DNA sequence: TGTGCCATCAGTGAGCCGGGGCTCTCGGATACGCAGTATTTT.

This sequence joins TRBV16 and TRBJ1-2; 7 bases align to TRBD1. This CDR3 has 15 amino acids. Germline CDR1 and CDR2: KGHSY and FQNENV. With V trimmed by 3 bases and J by 5 bases, 9 bases remained unmatched. CDR3 protein: CASSHKWDSPYGYTF. The CDR3 coding sequence is TGTGCCAGCAGCCATAAATGGGACAGCCCTTATGGCTACACCTTC. Looking up the rest from reference TRBV16 and TRBJ1-2 gives the full variable domain: GEEVAQTPKHLVRGEGQKAKLYCAPIKGHSYVFWYQQVLKNEFKFLISFQNENVFDETGMPKERFSAKCLPNSPCSLEIQATKLEDSAVYFCASSHKWDSPYGYTFGSGTRLTVV.

This chain connects TRBV6-1 to TRBJ1-2; D call uncertain. This CDR3 spans 14 amino acids. Between the trimmed V and J ends, which lost 3 bases and 4 bases, there was a span of 12 bases. From germline, CDR1 is MNHNS and CDR2 SASEGT. This CDR3 reads CASSEISALYGYTF. The CDR3 DNA reads TGTGCCAGCAGTGAGATCAGCGCTCTCTATGGCTACACCTTC.

In its sample, this clone was seen a few times. The chain employs TRBV19 and TRBJ1-2; D gene uncertain. The CDR3 extends over 15 amino acids. The ends were cut back, 2 bases at V and 0 bases at J, with 10 bases in the middle. CDR1 and CDR2 from the germline V gene are LNHDA and SQIVND (reference sequence). CDR3 loop: CASSISEQTNYGYTF. The CDR3 bases are TGTGCCAGTAGTATATCAGAGCAAACTAACTATGGCTACACCTTC.

The count of this clone is one. The chain carries TRBV5-1 and TRBJ2-5, with D uncertain. This CDR3 is 13 amino acids long. V lost 0 bases to trimming and J lost 2 bases, with 5 bases between them. Germline lookup yields CDR1 SGHRS and CDR2 YFSETQ. CDR3 nucleotide sequence: TGCGCCAGCAGCTTGGGTCAGCAAGAGACCCAGTACTTC. Translated: CASSLGQQETQYF.

This chain connects TRBV10-3 to TRBJ2-7; tentatively, D is TRBD1 (6 bases). In germline, CDR1 is ENHRY, CDR2 SYGVKD. Trimming removed 7 bases from V and 7 bases from J, with 20 bases in between. This CDR3 is 14 amino acids long. Here the CDR3 DNA reads TGTGCCATCACCCCCGGGCGACAGGTTCAGGAGCAGTACTTC. It codes for CAITPGRQVQEQYF.

The CDR3: CAWSPFRAEAFF. Written as DNA, the CDR3 is TGTGCCTGGAGTCCATTTAGGGCTGAAGCTTTCTTT. This chain uses TRBV30 with TRBJ1-1; D is unclear. The V end was cut by 2 bases, the J end by 6 bases, with 10 bases between. CDR1 GTSNPN and CDR2 SVGIG come from the germline V gene (reference sequence). The CDR3 loop spans 12 amino acids.

CDR3 residues: CASSLGTWELFF. Here the CDR3 DNA reads TGTGCCAGCAGCTTGGGGACGTGGGAGCTGTTTTTT. This rearrangement joins TRBV5-4 to TRBJ2-2, with D hard to call. The CDR3 covers 12 residues. Germline V lookup: CDR1 SGHNT, CDR2 YYREEE (reference sequence). Deletions cut 0 bases from V and 9 bases from J, with 6 bases between.

This CDR3 reads CASSIGGLNLNTEAFF. The CDR3, as DNA: TGTGCCAGTAGTATAGGAGGGCTAAACTTGAACACTGAAGCTTTCTTT. The chain uses TRBV19 and TRBJ1-1, with D unresolved. In germline, CDR1 is LNHDA, CDR2 SQIVND (reference sequence). V was shortened by 1 base and J by 0 bases, with 12 bases between the two germline ends. CDR3 length: 16 amino acids.

A few counts support this clone. This sequence joins TRBV13 and TRBJ2-1; a weak D match, TRBD1 (6 bases). V lost 4 bases and J lost 7, with 23 bases in between. CDR1 is PRHDT, CDR2 FYEKMQ, per germline (reference sequence). The CDR3 has 17 residues. CDR3 sequence (DNA): TGTGCCAGCAGCTCGAGACTACAGGGTATGGATAGGAATGAGCAGTTCTTC. Amino acids: CASSSRLQGMDRNEQFF.

The chain recombines TRBV15 with TRBJ2-6, with D perhaps matching TRBD2 (6 bases). V was trimmed by 9 bases and J by 4 bases, leaving 13 bases between them. The CDR3 is 14 residues long. Germline CDR1 and CDR2: LNHNV and YYDKDF (reference sequence). CDR3 in DNA: TGTGCCACAAATCGGGGGACGGGGGCCAACGTCCTGACTTTC. Its translation: CATNRGTGANVLTF.